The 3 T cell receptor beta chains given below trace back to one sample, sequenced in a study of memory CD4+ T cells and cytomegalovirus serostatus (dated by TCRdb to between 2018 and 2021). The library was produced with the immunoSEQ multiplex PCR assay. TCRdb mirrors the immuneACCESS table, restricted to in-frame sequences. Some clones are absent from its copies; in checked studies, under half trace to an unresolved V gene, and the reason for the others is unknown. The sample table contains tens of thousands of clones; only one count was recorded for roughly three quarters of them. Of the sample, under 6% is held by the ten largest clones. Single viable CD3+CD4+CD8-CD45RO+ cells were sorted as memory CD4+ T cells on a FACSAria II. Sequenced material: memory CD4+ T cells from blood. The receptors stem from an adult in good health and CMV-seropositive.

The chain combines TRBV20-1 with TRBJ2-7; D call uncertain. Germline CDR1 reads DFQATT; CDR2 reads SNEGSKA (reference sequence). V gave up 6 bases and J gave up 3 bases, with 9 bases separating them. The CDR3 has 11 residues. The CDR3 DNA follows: TGCAGTGCCATGGGCGGCTACGAGCAGTACTTC. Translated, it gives CSAMGGYEQYF.

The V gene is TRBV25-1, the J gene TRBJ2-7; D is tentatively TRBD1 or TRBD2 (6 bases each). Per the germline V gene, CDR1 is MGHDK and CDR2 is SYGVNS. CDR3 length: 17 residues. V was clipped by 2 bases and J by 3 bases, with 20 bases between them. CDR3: CASSETRVQGRIYEQYF. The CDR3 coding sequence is TGTGCCAGCAGTGAAACCAGGGTCCAGGGGAGGATCTACGAGCAGTACTTC.

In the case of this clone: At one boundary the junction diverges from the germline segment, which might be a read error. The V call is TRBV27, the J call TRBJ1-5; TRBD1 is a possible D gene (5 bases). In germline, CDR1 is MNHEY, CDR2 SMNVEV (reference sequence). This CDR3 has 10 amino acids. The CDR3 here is CASGLAGTVF. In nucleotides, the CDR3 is TGTGCCAGTGGGTTGGCAGGGACCGTTTTT.